These T cell receptor beta chains were read from a single sample in a study of blood T cell repertoires in COVID-19. TCRdb's copy holds only in-frame clones and misses some; the assay was immunoSEQ multiplex PCR. The table lists approximately 280,000 clones, around 91% of them singletons, with about 1.5% in the top ten. Material for sequencing was PBMCs or T cells enriched from blood (not recorded which). These receptor sequences come from a young woman with acute COVID-19. Both conserved end residues are part of each CDR3. The order of the fields is J gene, D gene, clone size, V gene, CDR3 protein, CDR3 DNA. The D gene is left open where the match is weak. Rows give clone size only sometimes, using once, few, many, or a class for an expanded clone.

J gene: TRBJ2-3
D gene: -
clone size: -
V gene: TRBV7-9
CDR3 protein: CASSSPTGFSTDTQYF
CDR3 DNA: TGTGCCAGCAGCTCCCCGACCGGGTTCAGCACAGATACGCAGTATTTT

J gene: TRBJ2-5
D gene: -
clone size: -
V gene: TRBV7-2
CDR3 protein: CASSLQVRAGKETQYF
CDR3 DNA: TGTGCCAGCAGCCTTCAAGTTAGGGCGGGCAAAGAGACCCAGTACTTC

J gene: TRBJ1-2
D gene: -
clone size: -
V gene: TRBV19
CDR3 protein: CASSDRSDYGYTF
CDR3 DNA: TGTGCCAGTAGTGACAGATCCGACTATGGCTACACCTTC

J gene: TRBJ2-1
D gene: -
clone size: -
V gene: TRBV19
CDR3 protein: CASRDSGRHNEQFF
CDR3 DNA: TGTGCCAGTAGGGACTCGGGCCGACACAATGAGCAGTTCTTC

J gene: TRBJ2-5
D gene: -
clone size: -
V gene: TRBV7-3
CDR3 protein: CASSKSGPQPKETQYF
CDR3 DNA: TGTGCCAGCAGCAAGTCTGGCCCACAGCCTAAAGAGACCCAGTACTTC

J gene: TRBJ1-1
D gene: -
clone size: -
V gene: TRBV5-1
CDR3 protein: CASTTTGGATEAFF
CDR3 DNA: TGCGCCAGCACCACGACTGGAGGGGCCACTGAAGCTTTCTTT

J gene: TRBJ1-2
D gene: TRBD1
clone size: -
V gene: TRBV13
CDR3 protein: CASSITGGSDYGYTF
CDR3 DNA: TGTGCCAGCAGCATCACAGGGGGCTCTGACTATGGCTACACCTTC

J gene: TRBJ2-3
D gene: -
clone size: -
V gene: TRBV6-5
CDR3 protein: CATKKGGASTDTQYF
CDR3 DNA: TGTGCCACCAAGAAAGGGGGAGCTTCCACAGATACGCAGTATTTT

J gene: TRBJ1-5
D gene: -
clone size: -
V gene: TRBV28
CDR3 protein: CASSLLRLTSGAGNQPQHF
CDR3 DNA: TGTGCCAGCAGTTTACTTCGCCTGACGTCAGGGGCAGGTAATCAGCCCCAGCATTTT

J gene: TRBJ1-2
D gene: TRBD1
clone size: -
V gene: TRBV3-1/TRBV3-2
CDR3 protein: CASAGGTDNYGYTF
CDR3 DNA: TGTGCCAGCGCCGGCGGGACAGATAACTATGGCTACACCTTC

J gene: TRBJ2-5
D gene: TRBD2
clone size: -
V gene: TRBV24-1
CDR3 protein: CATSDFGVAGVKQETQYF
CDR3 DNA: TGTGCCACCAGTGATTTCGGAGTAGCGGGAGTAAAACAAGAGACCCAGTACTTC

J gene: TRBJ2-1
D gene: TRBD1
clone size: -
V gene: TRBV7-7
CDR3 protein: CASSPTAQGSEQFF
CDR3 DNA: TGTGCCAGCAGCCCCACCGCACAGGGGAGTGAGCAGTTCTTC

J gene: TRBJ1-2
D gene: -
clone size: once
V gene: TRBV30
CDR3 protein: CAWSNLPYGYTF
CDR3 DNA: TGTGCCTGGAGTAATCTTCCCTATGGCTACACCTTC

J gene: TRBJ2-7
D gene: TRBD1
clone size: -
V gene: TRBV24-1
CDR3 protein: CATSDLLITGGEYEQYF
CDR3 DNA: TGTGCCACCAGTGATTTGCTTATTACAGGGGGCGAATACGAGCAGTACTTC

J gene: TRBJ2-7
D gene: TRBD1
clone size: -
V gene: TRBV30
CDR3 protein: CAWEFGQGYEQYF
CDR3 DNA: TGTGCCTGGGAGTTTGGACAGGGGTACGAGCAGTACTTC

J gene: TRBJ1-1
D gene: -
clone size: -
V gene: TRBV5-1
CDR3 protein: CASSWTELNTEAFF
CDR3 DNA: TGCGCCAGCAGCTGGACTGAGTTGAACACTGAAGCTTTCTTT

J gene: TRBJ1-4
D gene: TRBD1
clone size: few
V gene: TRBV5-1
CDR3 protein: CASSSGQGGEKLFF
CDR3 DNA: TGCGCCAGCAGCTCAGGACAGGGTGGAGAAAAACTGTTTTTT